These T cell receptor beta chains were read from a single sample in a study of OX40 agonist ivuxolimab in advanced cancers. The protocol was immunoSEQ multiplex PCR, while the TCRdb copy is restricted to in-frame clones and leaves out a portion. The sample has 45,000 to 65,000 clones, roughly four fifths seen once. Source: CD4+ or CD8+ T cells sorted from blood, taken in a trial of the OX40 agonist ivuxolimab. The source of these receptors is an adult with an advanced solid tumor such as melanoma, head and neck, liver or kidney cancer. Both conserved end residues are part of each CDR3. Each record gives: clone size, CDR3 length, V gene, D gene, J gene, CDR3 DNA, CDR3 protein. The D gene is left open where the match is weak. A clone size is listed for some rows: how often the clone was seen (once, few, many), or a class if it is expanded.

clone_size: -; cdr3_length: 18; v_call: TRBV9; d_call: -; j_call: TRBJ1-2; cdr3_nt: TGTGCCAGCAGCGCCGATCTGGGGGCCGGGGACCTTAACTATGGCTACACCTTC; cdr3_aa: CASSADLGAGDLNYGYTF
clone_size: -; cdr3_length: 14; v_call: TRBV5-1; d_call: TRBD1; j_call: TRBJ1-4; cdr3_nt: TGCGCCAGCAGCTTGGCAGGGGGCAGGGAAAAACTGTTTTTT; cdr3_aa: CASSLAGGREKLFF
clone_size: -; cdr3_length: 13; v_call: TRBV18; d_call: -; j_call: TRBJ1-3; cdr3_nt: TGTGCCAGCTCAGGAACAGCCAGAAACACCATATATTTT; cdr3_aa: CASSGTARNTIYF
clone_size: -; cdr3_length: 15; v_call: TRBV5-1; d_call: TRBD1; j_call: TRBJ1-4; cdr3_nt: TGCGCCAGCAGCTTGGAAGGGGGCGCGTGGGAAAAACTGTTTTTT; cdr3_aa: CASSLEGGAWEKLFF
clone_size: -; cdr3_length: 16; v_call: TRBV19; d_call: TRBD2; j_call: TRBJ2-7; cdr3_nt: TGTGCCAGTAGTTTCAGGACTAGCGGGAGGACCTACGAGCAGTACTTC; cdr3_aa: CASSFRTSGRTYEQYF
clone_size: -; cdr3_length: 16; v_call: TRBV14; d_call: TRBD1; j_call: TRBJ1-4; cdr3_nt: TGTGCCAGCAGAGGACAGGGGAGTGGAAAGCGAGAAAAACTGTTTTTT; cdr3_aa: CASRGQGSGKREKLFF
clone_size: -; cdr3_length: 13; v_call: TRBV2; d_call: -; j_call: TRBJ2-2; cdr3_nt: TGTGCCAGCAGTTGGACGTCGGGAGGGGAGCTGTTTTTT; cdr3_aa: CASSWTSGGELFF
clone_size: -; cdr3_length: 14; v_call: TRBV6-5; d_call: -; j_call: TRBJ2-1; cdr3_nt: TGTGCCAGCAGTTACCGGAGCTCCTACAATGAGCAGTTCTTC; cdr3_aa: CASSYRSSYNEQFF
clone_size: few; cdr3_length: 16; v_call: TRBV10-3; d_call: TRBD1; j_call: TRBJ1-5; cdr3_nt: TGTGCCATCAGTGAGTCGAGACAGGGGGAGGATCAGCCCCAGCATTTT; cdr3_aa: CAISESRQGEDQPQHF
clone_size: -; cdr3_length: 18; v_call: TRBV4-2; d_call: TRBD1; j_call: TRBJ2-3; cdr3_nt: TGTGCCAGCAGCCCTTCCGGGACAGGGATCACTAGCACAGATACGCAGTATTTT; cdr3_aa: CASSPSGTGITSTDTQYF
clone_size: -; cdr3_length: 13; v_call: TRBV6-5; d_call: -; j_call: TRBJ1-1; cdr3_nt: TGTGCCAGCAGTGCTGTGGGAGAGACTGAAGCTTTCTTT; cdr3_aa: CASSAVGETEAFF
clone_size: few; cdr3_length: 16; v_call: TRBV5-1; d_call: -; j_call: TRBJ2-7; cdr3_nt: TGCGCCAGCAGCTTGGAAGGGTGGCAGGGCTCCTACGAGCAGTACTTC; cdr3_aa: CASSLEGWQGSYEQYF
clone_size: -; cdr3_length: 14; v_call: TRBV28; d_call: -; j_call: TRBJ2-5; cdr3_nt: TGTGCCAGCAGTTTACCAGCGCCGCAAGAGACCCAGTACTTC; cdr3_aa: CASSLPAPQETQYF
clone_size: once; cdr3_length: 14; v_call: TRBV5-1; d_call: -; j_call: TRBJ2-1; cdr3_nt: TGCGCCAGCAGCTTGGGTGAGGGGGTTGGTGAGCAGTTCTTC; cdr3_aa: CASSLGEGVGEQFF